The subject of this entry is one TCR beta chain. The data were obtained in a study of T cell repertoires in ileal Crohn's disease. Libraries were prepared by immunoSEQ multiplex PCR; TCRdb keeps only in-frame clonotypes and omits some of them. The sample lists approximately 12,000 clones, over 60% occurring once. CDR1 is SQVTM and CDR2 is ANQGSEA in the germline V gene. This CDR3 has 15 residues. The V gene lost 4 bases and the J gene lost 0 bases, with 15 bases spanning the gap. This chain uses TRBV29-1 with TRBJ1-2, with D unresolved. The sequenced material came from ileal tissue. This receptor was obtained from an adult with Crohn's disease. The CDR3 sequence is CSVGGGMLANYGYTF. CDR3 nucleotides: TGCAGCGTTGGAGGAGGGATGTTAGCTAACTATGGCTACACCTTC.